Listed below are T cell receptor beta chains from one sample, sequenced in a study of blood T cell repertoires in COVID-19. TCRdb's table, derived via immunoSEQ multiplex PCR, lists solely in-frame clones and lacks some. In the table there are 450,000 or so clones, roughly 90% of which are singletons. The sample comprised peripheral blood. The receptors here all came from a man between 18 and 29 years old with COVID-19, enrolled during active disease. Each CDR3 is given with its conserved first and last residue. A D gene is named only where the DNA matches it firmly. Not every row has a clone size; where given, it reads once, few, many or a size class.

V gene	clone size	J gene	D gene	CDR3 protein	CDR3 DNA
TRBV5-1	-	TRBJ2-2	-	CASSKWEMNTGELFF	TGCGCCAGCAGCAAGTGGGAGATGAACACCGGGGAGCTGTTTTTT
TRBV6-5	-	TRBJ1-1	-	CASTEDMNTEAFF	TGTGCCAGCACCGAGGACATGAACACTGAAGCTTTCTTT
TRBV12-3/TRBV12-4	-	TRBJ2-5	-	CASSFHSQETQYF	TGTGCCAGCAGTTTCCACAGCCAGGAGACCCAGTACTTC
TRBV5-5	-	TRBJ1-5	TRBD1	CASSGGTGDQPQHF	TGTGCCAGCAGCGGAGGGACAGGAGACCAGCCCCAGCATTTT
TRBV6-1	-	TRBJ1-1	-	CASIEGVPNTEAFF	TGTGCCAGCATTGAAGGCGTTCCGAACACTGAAGCTTTCTTT
TRBV15	-	TRBJ1-5	-	CATSRPTQGNQPQHF	TGTGCCACCAGCAGACCAACCCAGGGAAATCAGCCCCAGCATTTT
TRBV2	-	TRBJ2-7	-	CASSSSYEQYF	TGTGCCAGCAGTTCTAGTTACGAGCAGTACTTC
TRBV18	-	TRBJ2-1	TRBD1	CASSPISGGKVGNEQFF	TGTGCCAGCTCACCCATTTCAGGGGGCAAGGTTGGGAATGAGCAGTTCTTC
TRBV15	-	TRBJ2-3	-	CATSSGPSRNIDTQYF	TGTGCCACCAGCAGCGGACCTAGCAGGAACATAGATACGCAGTATTTT
TRBV11-2	-	TRBJ2-1	-	CASSPQGGGVYNEQFF	TGTGCCAGCAGCCCACAGGGAGGGGGTGTCTACAATGAGCAGTTCTTC
TRBV10-3	-	TRBJ2-5	TRBD2	CAISPGTSGKETQYF	TGTGCCATCAGTCCCGGGACTAGCGGGAAAGAGACCCAGTACTTC
TRBV7-9	few	TRBJ1-1	-	CASSLEGGTEAFF	TGTGCCAGCAGCTTAGAGGGGGGGACTGAAGCTTTCTTT
TRBV2	-	TRBJ1-5	-	CASTLRELSENQPQHF	TGTGCCAGCACCCTCCGGGAGCTTTCGGAGAATCAGCCCCAGCATTTT
TRBV30	-	TRBJ1-6	-	CAWIRGNSPLHF	TGTGCCTGGATTAGAGGGAATTCACCCCTCCACTTT
TRBV27	-	TRBJ2-7	TRBD1	CASSLGAGGEQYF	TGTGCCAGCAGTTTAGGAGCAGGGGGCGAGCAGTACTTC
TRBV6-5	-	TRBJ2-5	-	CASSYLVQETQYF	TGTGCCAGCAGTTACTTAGTCCAAGAGACCCAGTACTTC
TRBV6-5	-	TRBJ1-5	-	CASSPGVHQPQHF	TGTGCCTCTAGTCCGGGGGTGCATCAGCCCCAGCATTTT
TRBV10-1	-	TRBJ2-5	-	CASSVNYQETQYF	TGCGCCAGCAGTGTAAACTACCAAGAGACCCAGTACTTC
TRBV3-1/TRBV3-2	-	TRBJ2-4	-	CASSRVPNTGHIQYF	TGTGCCAGCAGTCGCGTTCCTAACACTGGGCACATTCAGTACTTC
TRBV6-5	-	TRBJ1-1	TRBD1	CASRRQGAGEAFF	TGTGCCAGCAGACGACAGGGGGCCGGAGAAGCTTTCTTT
TRBV7-9	-	TRBJ2-1	TRBD1	CASSFPGTVTYNEQFF	TGTGCCAGCAGCTTTCCCGGGACAGTTACCTACAATGAGCAGTTCTTC
TRBV19	-	TRBJ2-3	-	CASSIDTRSTDTQYF	TGTGCCAGTAGTATAGATACTAGGAGCACAGATACGCAGTATTTT
TRBV19	-	TRBJ1-1	TRBD1	CASRDLGDRGGAFF	TGTGCCAGTAGAGACCTCGGGGACAGGGGTGGTGCTTTCTTT
TRBV19	once	TRBJ2-2	-	CASSIGTLNTGELFF	TGTGCCAGTAGTATCGGGACATTGAACACCGGGGAGCTGTTTTTT
TRBV19	-	TRBJ1-6	-	CASSNARGDSPLHF	TGTGCCAGTAGTAACGCTCGGGGGGATTCACCCCTCCACTTT
TRBV2	-	TRBJ2-5	-	CASSELRETQYF	TGTGCCAGCAGTGAGCTTAGAGAGACCCAGTACTTC
TRBV12-5	-	TRBJ1-1	-	CASGLVGRAEAFF	TGTGCTAGTGGTTTGGTCGGCAGGGCTGAAGCTTTCTTT
TRBV29-1	-	TRBJ2-7	-	CSARAVASYEQYF	TGCAGCGCCCGAGCGGTGGCTTCTTACGAGCAGTACTTC
TRBV6-5	-	TRBJ2-5	TRBD1	CASTIQGAGETQYF	TGTGCCAGCACCATACAGGGGGCAGGAGAGACCCAGTACTTC
TRBV7-9	-	TRBJ2-1	TRBD2	CASSSTRTSGSALYNEQFF	TGTGCCAGCAGCTCGACTAGGACTAGCGGGTCTGCCCTTTACAATGAGCAGTTCTTC
TRBV5-1	-	TRBJ2-1	TRBD1	CASSVRTGFSSRGNEQFF	TGCGCCAGCAGCGTTAGGACAGGGTTTTCCTCCAGGGGGAATGAGCAGTTCTTC
TRBV12-5	-	TRBJ2-3	-	CASGGGGTDTQYF	TGTGCTAGTGGAGGCGGGGGCACAGATACGCAGTATTTT
TRBV30	-	TRBJ2-1	TRBD2	CAWSVGAGEHEQFF	TGTGCCTGGAGTGTGGGAGCGGGAGAGCATGAGCAGTTCTTC
TRBV5-1	once	TRBJ1-1	TRBD1	CASSWGTGGTEAFF	TGCGCCAGCAGCTGGGGGACAGGGGGCACTGAAGCTTTCTTT
TRBV18	-	TRBJ2-7	TRBD1	CASSPGTGVEEQYF	TGTGCCAGCTCACCGGGGACAGGGGTGGAAGAGCAGTACTTC
TRBV5-1	once	TRBJ2-5	TRBD1	CASSTPTGVEGETQYF	TGCGCCAGCAGCACCCCGACAGGGGTAGAGGGGGAGACCCAGTACTTC
TRBV27	-	TRBJ2-1	-	CASSTNNEQFF	TGTGCCAGCAGTACTAACAATGAGCAGTTCTTC
TRBV20-1	-	TRBJ1-1	-	CSATTGDEAFF	TGCAGTGCTACCACAGGAGATGAAGCTTTCTTT
TRBV5-8	-	TRBJ2-2	-	CASSLLQLTGELFF	TGTGCCAGCAGCTTATTACAACTAACCGGGGAGCTGTTTTTT
TRBV27	-	TRBJ2-7	-	CASSTTQTYEQYF	TGTGCCAGCAGTACGACACAAACCTACGAGCAGTACTTC
TRBV6-6	few	TRBJ1-1	-	CASSVEINTEAFF	TGTGCCAGCAGTGTCGAGATTAACACTGAAGCTTTCTTT
TRBV7-2	-	TRBJ2-3	-	CASSLGGVNVQYF	TGTGCCAGCAGCTTAGGGGGAGTAAATGTGCAGTATTTT
TRBV5-5	-	TRBJ1-5	TRBD1	CASSPGTGSGNQPQHF	TGTGCCAGCAGCCCAGGGACAGGGAGTGGCAATCAGCCCCAGCATTTT
TRBV19	-	TRBJ1-2	-	CASSMVDYGYTF	TGTGCCAGTAGTATGGTAGACTATGGCTACACCTTC
TRBV11-3	-	TRBJ2-1	TRBD2	CASTSLGGLAGAGNEQFF	TGTGCCAGCACCAGCTTAGGGGGACTAGCGGGAGCGGGGAATGAGCAGTTCTTC
TRBV24-1	-	TRBJ2-1	TRBD1	CATSDRSNRGSSYNEQFF	TGTGCCACCAGTGACAGATCTAACAGGGGGAGCTCCTACAATGAGCAGTTCTTC
TRBV5-6	-	TRBJ2-7	TRBD2	CASRKTSGGYEQYF	TGTGCCAGCAGGAAAACATCGGGGGGGTACGAGCAGTACTTC
TRBV11-2	-	TRBJ1-1	-	CASSFNGGLNTEAFF	TGTGCCAGCAGCTTTAACGGAGGTCTGAACACTGAAGCTTTCTTT
TRBV3-1/TRBV3-2	-	TRBJ2-2	TRBD2	CASSQVAGPGELFF	TGTGCCAGCAGCCAAGTAGCGGGTCCCGGGGAGCTGTTTTTT
TRBV27	-	TRBJ2-7	TRBD1	CASSVIRDRVHEQYF	TGTGCCAGCAGTGTTATCCGGGACAGGGTCCACGAGCAGTACTTC
TRBV20-1	-	TRBJ2-1	-	CSASRSRYNEQFF	TGCAGTGCTAGTAGGAGTCGATACAATGAGCAGTTCTTC
TRBV14	once	TRBJ1-2	TRBD1	CASSWTGTYGYTF	TGTGCCAGCAGCTGGACAGGGACCTATGGCTACACCTTC
TRBV5-1	once	TRBJ2-7	TRBD2	CASSLADSGRNEQYF	TGCGCCAGCAGCTTGGCGGATAGCGGGAGGAACGAGCAGTACTTC
TRBV4-1	once	TRBJ1-1	-	CASSLGSRTEAFF	TGCGCCAGCAGCTTAGGGAGTCGCACTGAAGCTTTCTTT
TRBV27	-	TRBJ2-2	-	CASSLTGSSYRRELFF	TGTGCCAGCAGTTTAACGGGGTCCAGCTATCGGAGGGAGCTGTTTTTT